Sequencing of this T cell receptor (beta chain) was carried out in a study of cytomegalovirus exposure and HLA in healthy donors. Assay: immunoSEQ multiplex PCR; the TCRdb copy retains only in-frame clones and omits some. The table includes 100,000 to 120,000 clones, roughly 88% detected once. V lost 2 bases and J lost 5, with 15 bases in between. CDR3 length: 15 amino acids. From germline, CDR1 is MDHEN and CDR2 SYDVKM. The TCR originated in a woman in her twenties or thirties in good health and CMV-seropositive. The chain has TRBV28 and TRBJ2-5; D is perhaps TRBD2 (6 bases). Sequencing was performed on PBMCs. This CDR3 is CASSLAGTLGETQYF. The CDR3 nucleotides are TGTGCCAGCAGTTTAGCGGGAACCCTCGGTGAGACCCAGTACTTC.